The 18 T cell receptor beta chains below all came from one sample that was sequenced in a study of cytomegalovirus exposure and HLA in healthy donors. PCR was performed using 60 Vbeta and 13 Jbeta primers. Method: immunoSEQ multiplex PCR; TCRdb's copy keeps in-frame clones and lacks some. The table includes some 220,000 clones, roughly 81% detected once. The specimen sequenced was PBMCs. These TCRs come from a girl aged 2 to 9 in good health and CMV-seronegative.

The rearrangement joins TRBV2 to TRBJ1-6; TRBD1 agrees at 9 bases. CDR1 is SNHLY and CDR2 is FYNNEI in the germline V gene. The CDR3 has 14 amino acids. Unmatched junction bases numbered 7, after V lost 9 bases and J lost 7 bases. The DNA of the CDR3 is TGTGCCAGACGGCCTACAGGGGGCAATTCACCCCTCCACTTT. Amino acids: CARRPTGGNSPLHF.

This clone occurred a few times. This CDR3 reads CAISPTGYTGELFF. The CDR3 DNA follows: TGTGCCATCAGTCCAACAGGGTACACCGGGGAGCTGTTTTTT. The chain is built from TRBV10-3 and TRBJ2-2, with a weak D call TRBD1 (6 bases). The length of the CDR3 is 14 residues. CDR1 and CDR2 (germline): ENHRY, SYGVKD. V lost 5 bases, J lost 3 bases, and 10 bases lay in between.

The CDR3 region is CASSRLPGQNTEAFF. The CDR3 coding sequence is TGTGCCAGCAGTCGGTTACCGGGACAGAACACTGAAGCTTTCTTT. The gene calls are TRBV6-5 and TRBJ1-1, with D tentatively TRBD1 (6 bases). V was trimmed by 5 bases and J by 1 base, leaving 14 bases between them. The germline V gene has CDR1 MNHEY and CDR2 SVGAGI. The CDR3 loop spans 15 amino acids.

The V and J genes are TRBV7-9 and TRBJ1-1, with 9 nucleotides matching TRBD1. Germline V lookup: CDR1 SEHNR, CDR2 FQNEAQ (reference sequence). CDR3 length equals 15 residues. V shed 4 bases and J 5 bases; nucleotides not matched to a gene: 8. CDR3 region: CASSWPGQGWTEAFF. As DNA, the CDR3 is TGTGCCAGCAGCTGGCCGGGACAGGGATGGACTGAAGCTTTCTTT.

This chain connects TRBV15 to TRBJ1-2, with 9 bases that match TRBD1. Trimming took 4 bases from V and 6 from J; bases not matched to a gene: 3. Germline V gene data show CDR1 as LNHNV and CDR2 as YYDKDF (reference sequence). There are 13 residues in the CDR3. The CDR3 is CATSNRGPDGYTF. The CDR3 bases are TGTGCCACCAGCAACAGGGGGCCCGATGGCTACACCTTC.

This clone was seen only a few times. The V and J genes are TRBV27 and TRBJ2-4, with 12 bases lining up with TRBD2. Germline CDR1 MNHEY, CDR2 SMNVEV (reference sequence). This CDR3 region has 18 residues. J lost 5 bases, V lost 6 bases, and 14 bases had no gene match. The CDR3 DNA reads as TGTGCCAGCAGACCGCGGACTAGCGGGGCCCGGAGCCAAAACATTCAGTACTTC. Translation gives CASRPRTSGARSQNIQYF.

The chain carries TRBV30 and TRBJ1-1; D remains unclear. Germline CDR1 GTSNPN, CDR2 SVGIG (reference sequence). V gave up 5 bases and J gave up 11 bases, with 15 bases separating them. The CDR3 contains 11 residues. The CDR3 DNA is TGTGCCTGGCACCTCCGGGGTAGGGCTTTCTTT. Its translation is CAWHLRGRAFF.

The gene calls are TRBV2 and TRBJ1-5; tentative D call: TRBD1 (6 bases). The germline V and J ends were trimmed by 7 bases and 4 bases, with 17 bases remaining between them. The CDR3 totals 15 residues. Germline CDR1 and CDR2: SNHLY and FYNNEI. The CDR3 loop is CASMGAGARNQPQHF. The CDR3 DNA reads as TGTGCCAGCATGGGGGCAGGGGCTAGAAATCAGCCCCAGCATTTT.

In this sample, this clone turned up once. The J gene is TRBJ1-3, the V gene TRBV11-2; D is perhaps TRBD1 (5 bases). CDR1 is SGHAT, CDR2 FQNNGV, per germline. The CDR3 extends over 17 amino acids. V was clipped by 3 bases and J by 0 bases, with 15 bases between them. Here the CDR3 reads CASSLGDYNLSGNTIYF. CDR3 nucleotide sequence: TGTGCCAGCAGCTTGGGGGACTATAACCTCTCTGGAAACACCATATATTTT.

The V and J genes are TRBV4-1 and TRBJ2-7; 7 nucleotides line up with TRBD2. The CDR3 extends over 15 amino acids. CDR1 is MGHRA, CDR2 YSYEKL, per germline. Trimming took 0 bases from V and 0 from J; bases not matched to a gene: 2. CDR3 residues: CASSQDGGSSYEQYF. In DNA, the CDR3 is TGCGCCAGCAGCCAAGACGGGGGGAGCTCCTACGAGCAGTACTTC.

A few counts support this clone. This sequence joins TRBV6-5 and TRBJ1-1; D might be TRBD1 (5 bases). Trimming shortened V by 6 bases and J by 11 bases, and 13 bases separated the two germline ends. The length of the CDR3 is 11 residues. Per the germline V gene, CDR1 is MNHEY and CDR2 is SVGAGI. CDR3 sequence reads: CASRGGWGAFF. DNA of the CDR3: TGTGCCAGCAGGGGAGGCTGGGGGGCTTTCTTT.

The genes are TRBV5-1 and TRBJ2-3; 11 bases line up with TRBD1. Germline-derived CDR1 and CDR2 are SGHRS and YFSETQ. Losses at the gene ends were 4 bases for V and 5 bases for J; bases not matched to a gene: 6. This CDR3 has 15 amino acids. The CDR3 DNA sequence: TGCGCCAGCAGCCGATGGACAGGGGGCGAAGATACGCAGTATTTT. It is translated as CASSRWTGGEDTQYF.

In nucleotides, the CDR3 is TGCGCCAGCAGCGTATCTTCCTACGAGCAGTACTTC. Translated, it gives CASSVSSYEQYF. J is TRBJ2-7 and V is TRBV5-1; D ambiguous. V was trimmed by 4 bases and J by 1 base, leaving 6 bases between them. Germline assignment: CDR1 SGHRS and CDR2 YFSETQ. This CDR3 contains 12 residues.

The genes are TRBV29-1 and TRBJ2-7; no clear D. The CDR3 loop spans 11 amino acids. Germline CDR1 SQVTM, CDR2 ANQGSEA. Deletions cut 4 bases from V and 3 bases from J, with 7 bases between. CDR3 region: CSVAASYEQYF. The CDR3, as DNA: TGCAGCGTTGCTGCGAGCTACGAGCAGTACTTC.

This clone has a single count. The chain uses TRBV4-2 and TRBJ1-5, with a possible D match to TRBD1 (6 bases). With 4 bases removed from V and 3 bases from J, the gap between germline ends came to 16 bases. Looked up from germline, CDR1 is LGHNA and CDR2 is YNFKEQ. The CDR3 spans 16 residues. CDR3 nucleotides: TGTGCCAGCAGCCCCCAGAGGCAGGGGACCAATCAGCCCCAGCATTTT. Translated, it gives CASSPQRQGTNQPQHF.

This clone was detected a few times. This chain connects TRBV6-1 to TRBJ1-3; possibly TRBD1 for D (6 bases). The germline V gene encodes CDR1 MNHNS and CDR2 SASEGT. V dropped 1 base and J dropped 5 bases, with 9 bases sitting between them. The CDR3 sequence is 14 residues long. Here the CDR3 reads CASSEGQARNTIYF. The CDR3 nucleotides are TGTGCCAGCAGTGAAGGACAGGCGCGAAACACCATATATTTT.

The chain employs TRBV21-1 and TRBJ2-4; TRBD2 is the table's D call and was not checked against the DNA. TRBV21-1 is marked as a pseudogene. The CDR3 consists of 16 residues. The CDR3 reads CASRGVGGLAKNIQYF. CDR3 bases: TGTGCCAGCAGGGGGGTCGGGGGTTTAGCCAAAAACATTCAGTACTTC.

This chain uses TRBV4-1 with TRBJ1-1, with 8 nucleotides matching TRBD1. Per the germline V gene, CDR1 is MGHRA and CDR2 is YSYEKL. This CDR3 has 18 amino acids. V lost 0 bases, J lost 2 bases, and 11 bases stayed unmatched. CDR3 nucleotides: TGCGCCAGCAGCCAAGACGACAGGGGCGGGGGTATAAACACTGAAGCTTTCTTT. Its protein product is CASSQDDRGGGINTEAFF.